This paragraph covers one T cell receptor beta chain sequence. Profiling relied on immunoSEQ multiplex PCR, and the TCRdb table lists in-frame clones only, not all of them. The sample lists about 40,000 clones; approximately 90% were seen once. These data belong to a study of T cell changes during pregnancy in multiple sclerosis. Germline V gives CDR1 SGHNT, CDR2 YYREEE (reference sequence). V lost 0 bases and J lost 8, with 20 bases in between. This CDR3 comprises 16 residues. Material: PBMCs (not recorded whether the cells were cultured). This chain joins TRBV5-4 and TRBJ1-2; D gene uncertain. The sequence came from a female donor with multiple sclerosis, enrolled in a pregnancy study. CDR3 coding DNA: TGTGCCAGCAGCTTGGCCTCTCCTGGTGGGGTTGGCGGCTACACCTTC. Its translation is CASSLASPGGVGGYTF.